One sample yielded the 7 T cell receptor beta chains listed below, sequenced in a study of T-cell reconstitution after alpha-beta-depleted transplantation in children (dated by TCRdb to the mid-2010s). The library was built by means of PCR. The reads were generated on an Illumina HiSeq 2500. TCR library preparation used molecular barcoding, with unique molecular identifiers applied to normalize quantification of the TCRbeta repertoire. TCRdb trimmed public reads at Q25 via fastp, called clones via MiXCR and kept in-frame beta chains. Each entry is one CDR3 protein sequence, shown with its most common DNA and genes. The table for this sample lists around 400,000 distinct CDR3 sequences; about 20% of them were counted only once. The ten largest clones capture 3% to 4.5% of the sample. Source: PBMCs from the stem cell graft donor, taken from the stem cell graft. The origin of the receptors is a human donor who donated a stem cell graft to a child with acute myeloid leukemia.

This clonotype was observed once. The chain carries TRBV7-3 and TRBJ2-1; 7 bases agree with TRBD2. This CDR3 contains 16 residues. Germline values: CDR1 SGHTA, CDR2 FQGTGA. Trimming cost V 5 bases and J 8 bases; bases outside gene matches: 15. CDR3: CASSPNGGSSGHEQFF. CDR3 nucleotide sequence: TGTGCCAGCAGCCCAAACGGGGGGTCTTCAGGCCATGAGCAGTTCTTC.

V is TRBV28 and J is TRBJ2-7; 8 bases align to TRBD1. Trimming took 6 bases from V and 4 from J; bases not matched to a gene: 11. CDR1 MDHEN and CDR2 SYDVKM come from the germline V gene. This CDR3 has 15 residues. Here the CDR3 DNA reads TGTGCCAGCAGCCGCTTGAGACAGGGGTTGTACGAGCAGTACTTC. It yields the protein CASSRLRQGLYEQYF.

This clonotype was seen more than once but under ten times. V and J are TRBV10-3 and TRBJ2-7; 10 bases are a match to TRBD1. Germline V CDR1 and CDR2: ENHRY, SYGVKD. V lost 8 bases, J lost 4 bases, and 26 bases stayed unmatched. The CDR3 spans 20 residues. The CDR3 sequence is CAIRGNRDRGTRTGGYEQYF. Written as DNA, the CDR3 is TGTGCCATCCGAGGGAACCGGGACAGGGGAACCAGAACAGGGGGATACGAGCAGTACTTC.

CDR3 protein: CSVGSSGSHEQYF. The CDR3 DNA reads TGCAGCGTTGGTTCCTCGGGGTCGCACGAGCAGTACTTC. This sequence joins TRBV29-1 and TRBJ2-7, with D tentatively TRBD2 (5 bases). The CDR3 consists of 13 residues. Trimming pared 4 bases from V and 5 bases from J, leaving 15 bases between. The V gene's germline CDR1 is SQVTM and CDR2 ANQGSEA.

This chain connects TRBV29-1 to TRBJ2-3; D unresolved. Looked up from germline, CDR1 is SQVTM and CDR2 is ANQGSEA. The V gene lost 1 base and the J gene lost 0 bases, with 8 bases spanning the gap. The length of the CDR3 is 14 residues. This chain's CDR3 is CSVEGLASTDTQYF. The CDR3 bases are TGCAGCGTTGAAGGTTTGGCTAGCACAGATACGCAGTATTTT.

This clonotype was counted only a few times. The chain is built from TRBV5-5 and TRBJ2-5, with 7 bases lining up with TRBD2. Germline CDR1 reads SGHKS; CDR2 reads YYEKEE (reference sequence). This CDR3 is 16 amino acids long. Losses at the gene ends were 3 bases for V and 1 base for J; bases not matched to a gene: 9. The CDR3 DNA is TGTGCCAGCAGCTCGTCGGTGACTAGCCCCCAAGAGACCCAGTACTTC. It is translated as CASSSSVTSPQETQYF.

This chain uses TRBV7-3 with TRBJ2-3; D may be TRBD1 (7 bases). The germline V gene encodes CDR1 SGHTA and CDR2 FQGTGA. Trimming pared 5 bases from V and 4 bases from J, leaving 25 bases between. The CDR3 has 18 residues. CDR3 sequence: CASSPGGTVSKAPDTQYF. CDR3 coding DNA: TGTGCCAGCAGCCCTGGGGGGACAGTGTCAAAGGCGCCAGATACGCAGTATTTT.